This T cell receptor (beta chain) was captured in a study of shared clonotypes between healthy human individuals. Overall study results and limits: In general, naive subsets displayed greater estimated richness than memory subsets did.

Only in-frame clones appear in the TCRdb table, and some are missing; sequencing was by immunoSEQ multiplex PCR. The sample lists about 2.2 million clones; just over 90% were seen once. Remarks on this clone: The antigen remains undetermined.

Germline-derived CDR1 and CDR2 are SEHNR and FQNEAQ (reference sequence). The length of the CDR3 is 15 residues. V was pared by 5 bases and J by 0 bases, with 11 bases between. It was CD45RO-negative cells, positively selected for CCR7, that made up naive CD8 cells, with terminally differentiated effector memory CD45RA+ cells excluded. This clonotype originated in a man between 18 and 35 years old in good health. Some clones in this sample may be carry-over from other donors' samples. Sequences were obtained from naive CD8+ T cells from PBMCs. This chain connects TRBV7-9 to TRBJ1-3; maybe TRBD1 (5 bases). The CDR3 sequence: CASSHDSGSGNTIYF. Here the CDR3 DNA reads TGTGCCAGCAGCCACGACAGCGGCTCTGGAAACACCATATATTTT.